This T cell receptor (beta chain) was recorded in a study of blood T cells in healthy people across ages. This clonotype has just a few counts. Its antigen remains unidentified. A second PCR of roughly 7 to 11 cycles used a sample-barcoded 5' primer and a J-beta primer mix. Via MiXCR, TCRdb re-called the 5' RACE reads, giving one row per CDR3 protein. The sample shows roughly 720,000 distinct CDR3 sequences, about 53% of them seen only once. This CDR3 region has 14 residues. Germline-derived CDR1 and CDR2 are SGHRS and YFSETQ. Between the trimmed V and J ends, which lost 3 bases and 1 base, there was a span of 10 bases. Study results and limitations: The authors considered diversity estimates from one million T cells to be underestimates.

The chain links TRBV5-1 to TRBJ2-5; D remains unclear. Sequenced material: blood. This TCR came from an older man in good health. The CDR3 coding sequence is TGCGCCAGCAGCTCACAGACCAGCCAAGAGACCCAGTACTTC. Its protein is CASSSQTSQETQYF.